The TCR beta chain under discussion was sequenced for a study of memory CD8 T cells in hepatitis C reinfection. Sequenced by immunoSEQ multiplex PCR; TCRdb stores in-frame clones only, minus some. The sample includes 50,000 or so clones, approximately 89% of them seen just once. Germline assignment: CDR1 SEHNR and CDR2 FQNEAQ (reference sequence). Trimming pared 0 bases from V and 4 bases from J, leaving 12 bases between. This CDR3 has 15 amino acids. Noted time point: pre-reinfection, 55 to 20 weeks before reinfection detection. TCR sequencing was done directly ex vivo on sorted cells, without expansion in vitro.

The chain joins TRBV7-9 to TRBJ2-5, with a possible D match to TRBD2 (7 bases). The sequenced material came from naive CD8+ T cells sorted from blood. This TCR came from a man aged 18-30 years with hepatitis C virus infection. The CDR3 nucleotides read TGTGCCAGCAGCTTAGCTCGCGGGGGCCCAGAGACCCAGTACTTC. This codes for CASSLARGGPETQYF. The full variable domain, completed using reference TRBV7-9 and TRBJ2-5, is DTGVSQNPRHKITKRGQNVTFRCDPISEHNRLYWYRQTLGQGPEFLTYFQNEAQLEKSRLLSDRFSAERPKGSFSTLEIQRTEQGDSAMYLCASSLARGGPETQYFGPGTRLLVL.